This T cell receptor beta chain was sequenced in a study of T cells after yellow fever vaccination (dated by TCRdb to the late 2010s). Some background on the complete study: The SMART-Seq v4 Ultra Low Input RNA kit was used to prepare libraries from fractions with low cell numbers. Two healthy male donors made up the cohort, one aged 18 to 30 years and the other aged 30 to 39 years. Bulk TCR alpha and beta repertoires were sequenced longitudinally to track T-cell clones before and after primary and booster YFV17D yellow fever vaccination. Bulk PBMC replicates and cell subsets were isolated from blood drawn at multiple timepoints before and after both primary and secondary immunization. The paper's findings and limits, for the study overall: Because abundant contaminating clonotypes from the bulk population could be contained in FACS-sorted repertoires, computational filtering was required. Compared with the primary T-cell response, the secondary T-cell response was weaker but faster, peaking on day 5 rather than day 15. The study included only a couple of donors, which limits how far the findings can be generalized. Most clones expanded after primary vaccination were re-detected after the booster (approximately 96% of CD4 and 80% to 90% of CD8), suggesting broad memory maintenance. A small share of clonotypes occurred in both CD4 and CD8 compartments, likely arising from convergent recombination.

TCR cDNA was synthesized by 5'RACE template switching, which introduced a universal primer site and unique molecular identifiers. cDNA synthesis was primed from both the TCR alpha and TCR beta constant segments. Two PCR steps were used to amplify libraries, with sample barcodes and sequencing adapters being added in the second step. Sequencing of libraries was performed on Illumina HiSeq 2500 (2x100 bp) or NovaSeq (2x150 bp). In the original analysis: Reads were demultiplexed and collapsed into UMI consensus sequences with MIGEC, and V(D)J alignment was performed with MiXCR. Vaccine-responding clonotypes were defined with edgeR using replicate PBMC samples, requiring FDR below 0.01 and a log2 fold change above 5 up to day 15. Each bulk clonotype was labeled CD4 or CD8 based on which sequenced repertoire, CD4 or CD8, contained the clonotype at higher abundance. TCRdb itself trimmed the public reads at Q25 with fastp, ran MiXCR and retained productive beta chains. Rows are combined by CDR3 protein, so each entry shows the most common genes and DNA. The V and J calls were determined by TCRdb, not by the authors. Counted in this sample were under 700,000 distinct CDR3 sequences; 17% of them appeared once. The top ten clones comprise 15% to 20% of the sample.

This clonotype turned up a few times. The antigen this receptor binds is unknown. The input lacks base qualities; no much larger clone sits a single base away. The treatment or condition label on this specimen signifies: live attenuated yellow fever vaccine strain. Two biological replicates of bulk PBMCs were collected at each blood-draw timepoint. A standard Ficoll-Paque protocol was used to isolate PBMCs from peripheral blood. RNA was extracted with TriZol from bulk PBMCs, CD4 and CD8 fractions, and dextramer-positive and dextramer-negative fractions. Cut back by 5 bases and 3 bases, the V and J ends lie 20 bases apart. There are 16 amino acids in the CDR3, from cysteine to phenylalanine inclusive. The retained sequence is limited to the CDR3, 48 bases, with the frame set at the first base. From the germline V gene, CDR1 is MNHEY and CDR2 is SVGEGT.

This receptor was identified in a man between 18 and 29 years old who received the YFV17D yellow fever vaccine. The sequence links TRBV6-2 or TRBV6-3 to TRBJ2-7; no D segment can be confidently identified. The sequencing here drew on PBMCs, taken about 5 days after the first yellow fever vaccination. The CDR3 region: CASSPGQARGYYEQYF. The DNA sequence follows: TGTGCCAGCAGTCCCGGCCAGGCTAGAGGATACTACGAGCAGTACTTC.